The 5 T cell receptor beta chains below were found in one sample sequenced in a study of PD-1 blockade in classical Hodgkin lymphoma. Brentuximab vedotin exposure varied, and every patient relapsed after autologous stem cell transplantation. The method was immunoSEQ multiplex PCR; TCRdb's version includes in-frame clones alone and lacks a portion of them. The table includes more than 30,000 clones, approximately 80% detected once. Source: peripheral blood mononuclear cells (PBMCs), taken at baseline. The receptor source for this set is a human donor with classical Hodgkin lymphoma.

V and J are TRBV11-1 and TRBJ2-1, with 11 positions matching TRBD2. This CDR3 region has 15 residues. In germline, CDR1 is SGHAT, CDR2 FQDESV (reference sequence). Unmatched junction bases numbered 6, after V lost 3 bases and J lost 8 bases. The CDR3 sequence is CASSFVAGGPHEQFF. For the CDR3, the DNA is TGTGCCAGCAGCTTTGTAGCGGGGGGGCCCCATGAGCAGTTCTTC.

The chain joins TRBV4-3 to TRBJ1-3, with D perhaps TRBD1 (5 bases). This CDR3 is built from 15 residues. The V end lost 1 base, the J end lost 2 bases, and 9 bases lay between the germline ends. Germline V gene data show CDR1 as LGHNA and CDR2 as YSLEER. The CDR3 here is CASSQVFRAGNTIYF. The DNA for the CDR3 is TGCGCCAGCAGCCAAGTGTTCAGGGCTGGAAACACCATATATTTT.

The chain is built from TRBV27 and TRBJ1-2; D might be TRBD1 (5 bases). This CDR3 has 13 residues. Germline CDR1 and CDR2: MNHEY and SMNVEV (reference sequence). Trimming shortened V by 7 bases and J by 2 bases, and 11 bases separated the two germline ends. Here the CDR3 DNA reads TGTGCCAGCACCTCGGACAAAAACTATGGCTACACCTTC. Protein: CASTSDKNYGYTF.

The chain combines TRBV7-2 with TRBJ1-1; 7 positions agree with TRBD1. Per germline, CDR1 SGHTA and CDR2 FQGNSA. After removal of 5 bases from V and 1 base from J, the junction contained 4 bases not matched to a gene. The CDR3 is 14 residues long. Here the CDR3 reads CASSPGTANTEAFF. The CDR3 DNA sequence: TGTGCCAGCAGCCCCGGGACAGCGAACACTGAAGCTTTCTTT.

The chain links TRBV11-3 to TRBJ2-7; tentative D call: TRBD1 (6 bases). V was pared by 4 bases and J by 0 bases, with 13 bases between. This CDR3 comprises 15 residues. CDR1 and CDR2 from the germline V gene are SGHNT and YENEEA. The CDR3 here is CASSSWDISSYEQYF. The CDR3 nucleotides are TGTGCCAGCAGCTCATGGGACATATCCTCCTACGAGCAGTACTTC.